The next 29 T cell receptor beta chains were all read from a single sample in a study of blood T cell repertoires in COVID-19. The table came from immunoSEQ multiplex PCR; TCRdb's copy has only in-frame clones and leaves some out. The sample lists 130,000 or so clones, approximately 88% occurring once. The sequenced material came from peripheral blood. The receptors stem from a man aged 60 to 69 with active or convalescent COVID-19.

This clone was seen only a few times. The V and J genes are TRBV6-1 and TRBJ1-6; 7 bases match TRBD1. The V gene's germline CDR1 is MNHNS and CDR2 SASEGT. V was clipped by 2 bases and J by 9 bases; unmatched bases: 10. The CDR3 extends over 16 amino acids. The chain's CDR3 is CASSELTMGQLSPLHF. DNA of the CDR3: TGTGCCAGCAGTGAACTTACTATGGGACAGCTTTCACCCCTCCACTTT.

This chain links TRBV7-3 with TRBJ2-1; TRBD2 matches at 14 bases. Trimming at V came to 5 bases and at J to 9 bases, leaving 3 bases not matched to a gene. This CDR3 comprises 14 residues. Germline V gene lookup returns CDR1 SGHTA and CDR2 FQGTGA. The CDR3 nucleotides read TGTGCCAGCAGCCCGGGACTAGCGGGAGTTGAGCAGTTCTTC. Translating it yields CASSPGLAGVEQFF. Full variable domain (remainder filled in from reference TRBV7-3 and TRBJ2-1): GAGVSQTPSNKVTEKGKYVELRCDPISGHTALYWYRQSLGQGPEFLIYFQGTGAADDSGLPNDRFFAVRPEGSVSTLKIQRTERGDSAVYLCASSPGLAGVEQFFGPGTRLTVL.

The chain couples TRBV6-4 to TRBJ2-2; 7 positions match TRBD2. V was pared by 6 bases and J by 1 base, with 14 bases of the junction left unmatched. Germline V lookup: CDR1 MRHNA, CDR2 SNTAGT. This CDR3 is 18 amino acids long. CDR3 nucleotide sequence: TGTGCCAGCAGACGGTCCCCACTAGCGTGGGAGAACACCGGGGAGCTGTTTTTT. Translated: CASRRSPLAWENTGELFF.

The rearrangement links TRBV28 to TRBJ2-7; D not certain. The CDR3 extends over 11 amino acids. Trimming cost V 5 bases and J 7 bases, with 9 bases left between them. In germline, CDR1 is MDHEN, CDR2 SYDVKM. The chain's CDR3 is CASSPSWEQYF. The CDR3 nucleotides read TGTGCCAGCAGTCCCAGTTGGGAGCAGTACTTC.

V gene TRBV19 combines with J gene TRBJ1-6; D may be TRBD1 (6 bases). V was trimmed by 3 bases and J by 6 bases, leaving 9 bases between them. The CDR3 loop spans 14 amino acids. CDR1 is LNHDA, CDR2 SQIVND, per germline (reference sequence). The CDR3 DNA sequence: TGTGCCAGTAGTATCGGCAGGGGTAATTCACCCCTCCACTTT. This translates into CASSIGRGNSPLHF.

CDR3 nucleotides: TGTGCCAGCAGTTACAGGGGGCCCTACAATGAGCAGTTCTTC. Protein: CASSYRGPYNEQFF. The V and J genes are TRBV6-2 or TRBV6-3 and TRBJ2-1; 7 bases are a match to TRBD1. Germline loops: CDR1 MNHEY, CDR2 SVGEGT. CDR3 size: 14 residues. The ends lost 2 bases at V and 2 bases at J; junction bases unmatched: 0.

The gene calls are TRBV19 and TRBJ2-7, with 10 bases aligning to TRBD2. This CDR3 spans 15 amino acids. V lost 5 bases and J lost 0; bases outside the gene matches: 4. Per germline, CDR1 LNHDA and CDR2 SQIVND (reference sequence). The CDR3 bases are TGTGCCAGTAGTCGGACTAGCGGAAACTCCTACGAGCAGTACTTC. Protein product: CASSRTSGNSYEQYF.

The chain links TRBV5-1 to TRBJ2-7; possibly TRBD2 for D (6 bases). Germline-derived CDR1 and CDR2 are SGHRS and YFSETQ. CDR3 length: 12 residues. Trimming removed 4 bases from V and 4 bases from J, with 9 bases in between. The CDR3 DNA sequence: TGCGCCAGCAGCGCGACTAGTTACGAGCAGTACTTC. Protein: CASSATSYEQYF.

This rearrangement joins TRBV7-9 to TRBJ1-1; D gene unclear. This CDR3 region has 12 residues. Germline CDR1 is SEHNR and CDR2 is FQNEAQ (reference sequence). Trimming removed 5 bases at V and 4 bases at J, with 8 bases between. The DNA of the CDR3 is TGTGCCAGCAGCGGGGAGAGCACTGAAGCTTTCTTT. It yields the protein CASSGESTEAFF.

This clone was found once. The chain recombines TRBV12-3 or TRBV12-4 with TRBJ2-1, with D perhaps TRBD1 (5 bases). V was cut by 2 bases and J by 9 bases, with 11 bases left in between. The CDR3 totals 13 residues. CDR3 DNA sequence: TGTGCCAGCAGTTTACTTAGTAGGGGTGAGCAGTTCTTC. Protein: CASSLLSRGEQFF.

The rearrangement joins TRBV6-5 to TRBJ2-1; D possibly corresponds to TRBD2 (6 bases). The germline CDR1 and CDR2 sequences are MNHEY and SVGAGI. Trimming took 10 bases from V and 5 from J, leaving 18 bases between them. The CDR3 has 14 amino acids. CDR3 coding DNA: TGTGCCACCGTCCAGCGGGCCCTCGACAATGAGCAGTTCTTC. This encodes CATVQRALDNEQFF.

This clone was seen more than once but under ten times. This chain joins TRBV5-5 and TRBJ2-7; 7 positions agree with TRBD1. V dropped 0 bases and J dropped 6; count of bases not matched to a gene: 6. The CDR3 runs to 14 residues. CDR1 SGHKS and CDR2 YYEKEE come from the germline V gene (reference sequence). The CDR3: CASSLADRMPEQYF. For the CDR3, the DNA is TGTGCCAGCAGCTTGGCGGACAGGATGCCCGAGCAGTACTTC.

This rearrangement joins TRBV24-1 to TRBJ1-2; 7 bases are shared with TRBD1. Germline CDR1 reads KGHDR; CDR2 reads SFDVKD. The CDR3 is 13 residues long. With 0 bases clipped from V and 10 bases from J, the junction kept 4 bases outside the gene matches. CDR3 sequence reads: CATSDLTGEDYTF. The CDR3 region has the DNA TGTGCCACCAGTGATTTGACAGGGGAAGACTACACCTTC.

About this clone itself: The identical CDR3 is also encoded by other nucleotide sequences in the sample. CDR3 region: CASSIGSGTEGYTF. The DNA for the CDR3 is TGTGCCAGTAGTATTGGATCCGGAACAGAAGGCTACACCTTC. The chain has TRBV19 and TRBJ1-2; D remains unclear. The CDR3 runs 14 residues. Germline loops: CDR1 LNHDA, CDR2 SQIVND (reference sequence). V was shortened by 3 bases and J by 8 bases, with 16 bases between the two germline ends.

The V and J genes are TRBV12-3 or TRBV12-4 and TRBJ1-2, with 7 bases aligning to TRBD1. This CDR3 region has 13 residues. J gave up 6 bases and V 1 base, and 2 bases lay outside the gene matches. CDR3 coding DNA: TGTGCCAGCAGTTTAGAGGGGGCCCATGGCTACACCTTC. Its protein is CASSLEGAHGYTF.

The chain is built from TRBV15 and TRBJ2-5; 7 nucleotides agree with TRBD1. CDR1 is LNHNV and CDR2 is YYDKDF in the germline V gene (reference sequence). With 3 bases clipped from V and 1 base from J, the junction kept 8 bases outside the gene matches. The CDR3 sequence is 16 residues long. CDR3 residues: CATSSRLGGPQETQYF. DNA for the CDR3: TGTGCCACCAGCAGCAGATTAGGGGGCCCCCAAGAGACCCAGTACTTC.

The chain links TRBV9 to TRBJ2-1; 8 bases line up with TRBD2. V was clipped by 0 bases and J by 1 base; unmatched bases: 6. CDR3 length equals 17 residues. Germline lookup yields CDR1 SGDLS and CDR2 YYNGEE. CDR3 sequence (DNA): TGTGCCAGCAGCGTAGGGATTAGCGGGGCATCCTACAATGAGCAGTTCTTC. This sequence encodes CASSVGISGASYNEQFF.

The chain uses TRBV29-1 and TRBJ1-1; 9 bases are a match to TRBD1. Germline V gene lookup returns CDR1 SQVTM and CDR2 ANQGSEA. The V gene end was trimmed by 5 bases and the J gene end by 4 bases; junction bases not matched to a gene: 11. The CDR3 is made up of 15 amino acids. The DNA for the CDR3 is TGCAGCGTTTCTCGGGACAGGGCGTCGGGCACTGAAGCTTTCTTT. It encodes CSVSRDRASGTEAFF.

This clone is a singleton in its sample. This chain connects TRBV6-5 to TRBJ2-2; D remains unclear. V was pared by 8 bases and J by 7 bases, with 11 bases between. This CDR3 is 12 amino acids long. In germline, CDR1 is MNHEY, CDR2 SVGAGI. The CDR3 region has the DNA TGTGCCAGCCGCATGGCCCACGGGGAGCTGTTTTTT. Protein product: CASRMAHGELFF.

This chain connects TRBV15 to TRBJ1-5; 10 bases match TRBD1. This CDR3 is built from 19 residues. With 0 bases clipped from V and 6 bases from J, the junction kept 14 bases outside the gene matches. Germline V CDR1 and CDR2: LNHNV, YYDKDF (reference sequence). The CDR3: CATSRDTTPRTGGGQPQHF. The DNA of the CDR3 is TGTGCCACCAGCAGAGATACCACCCCGCGGACAGGGGGAGGTCAGCCCCAGCATTTT.

CDR3 in amino acids: CASSKDRRNEKLFF. CDR3 DNA: TGTGCCAGCAGCAAGGACAGGCGTAATGAAAAACTGTTTTTT. V gene TRBV21-1 combines with J gene TRBJ1-4; TRBD1 is the table's D call and was not checked against the DNA. TRBV21-1 is shown as a pseudogene. CDR3 length equals 14 residues.

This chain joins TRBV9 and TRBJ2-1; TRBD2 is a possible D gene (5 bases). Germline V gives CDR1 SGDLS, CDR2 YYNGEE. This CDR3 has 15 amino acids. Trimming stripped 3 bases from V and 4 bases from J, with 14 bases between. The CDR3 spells CASSARDPIYNEQFF. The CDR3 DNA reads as TGTGCCAGCAGCGCCCGGGATCCCATTTACAATGAGCAGTTCTTC.

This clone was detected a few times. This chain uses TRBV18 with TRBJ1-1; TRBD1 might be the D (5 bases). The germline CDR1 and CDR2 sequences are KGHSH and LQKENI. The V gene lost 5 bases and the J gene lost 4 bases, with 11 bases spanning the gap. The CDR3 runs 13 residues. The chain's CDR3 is CASSGREGTEAFF. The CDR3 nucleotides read TGTGCCAGCTCAGGCAGGGAGGGCACTGAAGCTTTCTTT.

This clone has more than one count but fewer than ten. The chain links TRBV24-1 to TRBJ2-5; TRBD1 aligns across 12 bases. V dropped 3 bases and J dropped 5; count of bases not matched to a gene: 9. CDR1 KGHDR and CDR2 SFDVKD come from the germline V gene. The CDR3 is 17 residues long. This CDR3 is CATSDPPGTGGMETQYF. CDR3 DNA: TGTGCCACCAGTGATCCCCCCGGGACAGGGGGCATGGAGACCCAGTACTTC.

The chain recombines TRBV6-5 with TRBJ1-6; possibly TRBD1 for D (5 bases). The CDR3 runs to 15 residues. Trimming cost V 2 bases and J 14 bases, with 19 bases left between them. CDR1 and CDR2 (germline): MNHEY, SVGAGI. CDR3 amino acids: CASSYTGTGVLALHF. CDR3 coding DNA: TGTGCCAGCAGTTACACCGGGACGGGGGTTTTGGCCCTCCACTTT.

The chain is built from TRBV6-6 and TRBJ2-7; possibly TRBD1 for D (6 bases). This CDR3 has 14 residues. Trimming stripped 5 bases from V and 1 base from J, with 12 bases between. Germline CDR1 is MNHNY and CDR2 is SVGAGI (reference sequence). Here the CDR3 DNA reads TGTGCCAGCAGTGCCCGACAGGATTCCTACGAGCAGTACTTC. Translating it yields CASSARQDSYEQYF.

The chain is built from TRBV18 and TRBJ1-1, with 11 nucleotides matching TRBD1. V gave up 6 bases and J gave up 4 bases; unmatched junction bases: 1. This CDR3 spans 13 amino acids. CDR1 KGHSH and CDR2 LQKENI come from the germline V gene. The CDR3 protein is CASSGTGGTEAFF. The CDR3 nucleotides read TGTGCCAGCTCCGGGACAGGGGGCACTGAAGCTTTCTTT.

CDR3 nucleotide sequence: TGCAGCGTGGACGGCCAAACAGGTAGCTCCTACGAGCAGTACTTC. Translated: CSVDGQTGSSYEQYF. The chain carries TRBV29-1 and TRBJ2-7; a weak D match, TRBD1 (5 bases). Between the trimmed V and J ends, which lost 6 bases and 0 bases, there was a span of 18 bases. CDR3 length equals 15 residues. CDR1 and CDR2 (germline): SQVTM, ANQGSEA.

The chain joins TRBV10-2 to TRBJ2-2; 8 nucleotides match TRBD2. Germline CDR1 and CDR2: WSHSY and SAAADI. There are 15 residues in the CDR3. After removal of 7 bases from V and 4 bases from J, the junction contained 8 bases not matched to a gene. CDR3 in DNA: TGCGCCAGCATCCGGCGGGGGGCAAGCACCGGGGAGCTGTTTTTT. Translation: CASIRRGASTGELFF.